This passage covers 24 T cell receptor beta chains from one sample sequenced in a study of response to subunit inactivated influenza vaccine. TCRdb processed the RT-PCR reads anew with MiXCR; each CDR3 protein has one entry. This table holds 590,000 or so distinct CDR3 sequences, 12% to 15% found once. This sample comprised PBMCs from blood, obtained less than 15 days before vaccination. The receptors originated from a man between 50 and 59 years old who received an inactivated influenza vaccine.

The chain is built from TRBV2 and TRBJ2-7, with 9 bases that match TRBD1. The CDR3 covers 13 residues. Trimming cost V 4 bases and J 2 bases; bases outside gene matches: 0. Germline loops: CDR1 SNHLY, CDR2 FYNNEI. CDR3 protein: CASSGDRAYEQYF. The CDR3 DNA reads TGTGCCAGCAGTGGGGACAGGGCCTACGAGCAGTACTTC.

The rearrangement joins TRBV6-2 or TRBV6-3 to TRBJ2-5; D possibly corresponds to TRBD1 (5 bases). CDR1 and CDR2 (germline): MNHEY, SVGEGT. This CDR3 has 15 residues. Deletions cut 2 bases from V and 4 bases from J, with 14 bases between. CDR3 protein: CASSYRGLASETQYF. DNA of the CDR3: TGTGCCAGCAGTTACAGGGGTTTAGCTTCAGAGACCCAGTACTTC.

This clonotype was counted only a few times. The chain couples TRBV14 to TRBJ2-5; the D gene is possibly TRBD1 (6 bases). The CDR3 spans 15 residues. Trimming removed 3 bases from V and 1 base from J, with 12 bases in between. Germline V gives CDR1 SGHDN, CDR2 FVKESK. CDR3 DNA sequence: TGTGCCAGCAGCCAGTACAGGGTAGGCCAAGAGACCCAGTACTTC. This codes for CASSQYRVGQETQYF.

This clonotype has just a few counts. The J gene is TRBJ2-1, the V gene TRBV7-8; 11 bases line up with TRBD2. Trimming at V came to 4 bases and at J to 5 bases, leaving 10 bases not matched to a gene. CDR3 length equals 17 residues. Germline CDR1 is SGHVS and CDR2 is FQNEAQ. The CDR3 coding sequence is TGTGCCAGCAGCTCCAGACTAGCGGGAATTAATAACAATGAGCAGTTCTTC. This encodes CASSSRLAGINNNEQFF. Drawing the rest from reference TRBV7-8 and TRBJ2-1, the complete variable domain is GAGVSQSPRYKVAKRGQDVALRCDPISGHVSLFWYQQALGQGPEFLTYFQNEAQLDKSGLPSDRFFAERPEGSVSTLKIQRTQQEDSAVYLCASSSRLAGINNNEQFFGPGTRLTVL.

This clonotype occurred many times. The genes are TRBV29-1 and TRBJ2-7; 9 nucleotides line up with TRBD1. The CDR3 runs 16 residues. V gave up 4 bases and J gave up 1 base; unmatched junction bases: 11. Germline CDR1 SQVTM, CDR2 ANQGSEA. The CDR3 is CSVAGERDRASYEQYF. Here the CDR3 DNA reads TGCAGCGTTGCCGGCGAGCGGGACAGGGCATCCTACGAGCAGTACTTC.

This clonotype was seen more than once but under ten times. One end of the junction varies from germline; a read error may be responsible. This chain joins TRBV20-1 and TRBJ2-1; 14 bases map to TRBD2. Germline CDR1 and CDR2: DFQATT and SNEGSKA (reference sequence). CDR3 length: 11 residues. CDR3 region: CSASRTSGRIF. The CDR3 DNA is TGCAGTGCTTCCAGGACTAGCGGGAGGATCTTC.

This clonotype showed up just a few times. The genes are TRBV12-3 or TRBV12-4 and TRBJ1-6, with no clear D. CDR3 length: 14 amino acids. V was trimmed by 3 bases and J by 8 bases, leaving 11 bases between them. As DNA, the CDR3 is TGTGCCAGCAGTTTTGTGGGTCAGGATTCACCCCTCCACTTT. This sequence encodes CASSFVGQDSPLHF.

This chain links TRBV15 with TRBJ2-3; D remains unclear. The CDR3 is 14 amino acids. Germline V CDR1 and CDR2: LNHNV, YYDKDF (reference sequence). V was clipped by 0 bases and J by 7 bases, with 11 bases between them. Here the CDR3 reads CATSRDTGGYTQYF. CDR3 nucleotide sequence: TGTGCCACCAGCAGAGATACGGGCGGTTATACGCAGTATTTT. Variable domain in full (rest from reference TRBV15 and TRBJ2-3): DAMVIQNPRYQVTQFGKPVTLSCSQTLNHNVMYWYQQKSSQAPKLLFHYYDKDFNNEADTPDNFQSRRPNTSFCFLDIRSPGLGDTAMYLCATSRDTGGYTQYFGPGTRLTVL.

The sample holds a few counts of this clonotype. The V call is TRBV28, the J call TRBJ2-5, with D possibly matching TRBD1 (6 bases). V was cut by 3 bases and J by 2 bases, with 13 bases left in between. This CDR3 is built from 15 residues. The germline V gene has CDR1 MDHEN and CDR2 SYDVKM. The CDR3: CASSFPYRVQETQYF. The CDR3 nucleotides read TGTGCCAGCAGTTTTCCCTACAGGGTACAAGAGACCCAGTACTTC.

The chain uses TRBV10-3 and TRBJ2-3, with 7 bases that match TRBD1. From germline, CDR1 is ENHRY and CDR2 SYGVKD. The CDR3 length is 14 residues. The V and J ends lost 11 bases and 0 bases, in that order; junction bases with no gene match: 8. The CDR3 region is CAVGDSGSTDTQYF. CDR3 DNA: TGTGCCGTAGGGGACAGTGGAAGCACAGATACGCAGTATTTT.

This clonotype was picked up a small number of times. In DNA form, the CDR3 reads TGCGCCAGCAGCTTGCAGGCAGGGAGGACCTACGAGCAGTACTTC. Translated: CASSLQAGRTYEQYF. This rearrangement joins TRBV5-1 to TRBJ2-7, with TRBD2 as a possible D gene (6 bases). The V end was cut by 1 base, the J end by 2 bases, with 13 bases between. From germline, CDR1 is SGHRS and CDR2 YFSETQ. This CDR3 region has 15 residues.

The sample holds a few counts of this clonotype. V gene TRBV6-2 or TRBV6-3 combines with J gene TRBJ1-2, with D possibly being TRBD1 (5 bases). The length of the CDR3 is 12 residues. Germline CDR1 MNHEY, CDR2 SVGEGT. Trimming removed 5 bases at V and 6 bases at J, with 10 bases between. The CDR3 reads CASSEPRDGYTF. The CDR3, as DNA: TGTGCCAGCAGTGAGCCCAGGGATGGCTACACCTTC.

The CDR3 DNA sequence: TGTGCCAGCAGTCTAAAGGTACCTTTCCAAGAGACCCAGTACTTC. Protein product: CASSLKVPFQETQYF. The chain uses TRBV27 and TRBJ2-5; D is uncertain. The length of the CDR3 is 15 residues. The V end was cut by 5 bases, the J end by 1 base, with 14 bases between. Germline CDR1 reads MNHEY; CDR2 reads SMNVEV (reference sequence).

Here the CDR3 reads CASSLLSVGEQYF. The CDR3 nucleotides read TGTGCCAGCAGCTTGTTGTCAGTGGGAGAGCAGTACTTC. V usage is TRBV5-5 and J usage is TRBJ2-7; no clear D. Per germline, CDR1 SGHKS and CDR2 YYEKEE (reference sequence). This CDR3 contains 13 residues. V lost 1 base, J lost 7 bases, and 12 bases lay in between. Complete variable domain (other parts from reference TRBV5-5 and TRBJ2-7): DAGVTQSPTHLIKTRGQQVTLRCSPISGHKSVSWYQQVLGQGPQFIFQYYEKEERGRGNFPDRFSARQFPNYSSELNVNALLLGDSALYLCASSLLSVGEQYFGPGTRLTVT.

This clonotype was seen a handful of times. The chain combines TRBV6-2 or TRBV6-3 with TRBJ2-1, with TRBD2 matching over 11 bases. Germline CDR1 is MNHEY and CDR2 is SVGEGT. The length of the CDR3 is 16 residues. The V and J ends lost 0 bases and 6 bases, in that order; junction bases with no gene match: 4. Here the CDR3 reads CASSYSGSGRVNEQFF. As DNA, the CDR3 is TGTGCCAGCAGTTACTCGGGTAGCGGGAGGGTCAATGAGCAGTTCTTC.

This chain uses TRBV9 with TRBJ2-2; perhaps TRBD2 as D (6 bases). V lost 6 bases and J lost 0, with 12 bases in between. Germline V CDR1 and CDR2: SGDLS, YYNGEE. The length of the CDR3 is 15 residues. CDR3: CASKRGGANTGELFF. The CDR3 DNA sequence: TGTGCCAGCAAGAGGGGAGGCGCGAACACCGGGGAGCTGTTTTTT.

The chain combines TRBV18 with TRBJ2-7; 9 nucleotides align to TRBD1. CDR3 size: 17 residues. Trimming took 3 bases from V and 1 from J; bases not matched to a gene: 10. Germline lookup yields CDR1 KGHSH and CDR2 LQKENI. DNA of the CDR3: TGTGCCAGCTCACCTTTGGAAACCGGGACAGGGTCCTACGAGCAGTACTTC. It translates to CASSPLETGTGSYEQYF.

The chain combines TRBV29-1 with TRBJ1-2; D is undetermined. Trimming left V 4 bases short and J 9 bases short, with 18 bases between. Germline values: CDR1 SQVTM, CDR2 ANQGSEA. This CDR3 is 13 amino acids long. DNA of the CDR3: TGCAGCGTTGGGTCAGCCCGCCTTAGGAGCTACACCTTC. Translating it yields CSVGSARLRSYTF.

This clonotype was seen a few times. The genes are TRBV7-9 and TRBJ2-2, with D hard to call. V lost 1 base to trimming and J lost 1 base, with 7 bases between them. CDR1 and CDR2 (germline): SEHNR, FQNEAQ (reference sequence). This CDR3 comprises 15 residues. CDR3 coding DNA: TGTGCCAGCAGCTTAGGGCAGTGGAACACCGGGGAGCTGTTTTTT. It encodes CASSLGQWNTGELFF.

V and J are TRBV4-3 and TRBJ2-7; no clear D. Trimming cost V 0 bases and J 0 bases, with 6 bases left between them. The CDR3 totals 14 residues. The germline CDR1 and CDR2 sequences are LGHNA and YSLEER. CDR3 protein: CASSQDVSSYEQYF. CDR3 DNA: TGCGCCAGCAGCCAAGACGTCAGCTCCTACGAGCAGTACTTC.

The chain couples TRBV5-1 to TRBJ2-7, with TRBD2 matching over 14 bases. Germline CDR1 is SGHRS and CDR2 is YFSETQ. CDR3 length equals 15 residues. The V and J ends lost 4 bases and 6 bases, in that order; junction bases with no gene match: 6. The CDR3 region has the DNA TGCGCCAGCAGCGTGACTAGCGGGGGGGCGTCCGAGCAGTACTTC. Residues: CASSVTSGGASEQYF.

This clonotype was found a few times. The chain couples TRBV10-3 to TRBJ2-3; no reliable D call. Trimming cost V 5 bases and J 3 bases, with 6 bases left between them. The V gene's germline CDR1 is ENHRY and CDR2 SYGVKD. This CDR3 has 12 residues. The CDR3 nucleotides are TGTGCCATCAGTCTCCAGACAGATACGCAGTATTTT. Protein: CAISLQTDTQYF.

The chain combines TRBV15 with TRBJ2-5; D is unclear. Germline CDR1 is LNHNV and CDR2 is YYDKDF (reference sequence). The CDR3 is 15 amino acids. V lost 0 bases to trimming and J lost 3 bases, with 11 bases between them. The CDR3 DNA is TGTGCCACCAGCAGAGATCGATGGCAGAAAGAGACCCAGTACTTC. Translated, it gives CATSRDRWQKETQYF.

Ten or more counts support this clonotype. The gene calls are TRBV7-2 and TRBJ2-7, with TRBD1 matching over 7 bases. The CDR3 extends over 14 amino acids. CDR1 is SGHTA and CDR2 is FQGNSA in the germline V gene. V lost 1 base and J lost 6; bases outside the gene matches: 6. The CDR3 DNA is TGTGCCAGCAGCTTAGGAACAGGGGTGGGCGAGCAGTACTTC. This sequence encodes CASSLGTGVGEQYF.